This T cell receptor beta chain is drawn from a study of blood T cell repertoires in COVID-19. On the study more broadly: Samples taken during acute and convalescent COVID-19 were collected in the United States, Italy and Spain.

Followed over time, Seattle patients had been enrolled while infection was active. Original data processing: Nucleated cell number was recorded as an estimate derived from reference gene primer amplification. Profiled with immunoSEQ multiplex PCR; TCRdb holds only in-frame clones, not every one. V, J and clone size were drawn from that table, and D and trimming were deduced from the DNA. The sample shows a few hundred thousand clones, about nine tenths of them seen only once. V trimming: 2 bases; J trimming: 6 bases; junction bases outside the gene matches: 8. Germline assignment: CDR1 SGDLS and CDR2 YYNGEE. This CDR3 contains 15 residues.

The chain has TRBV9 and TRBJ2-3, with TRBD2 matching 8 bases. The sample was peripheral blood. The TCR sequence derives from a woman aged 25 to 39 with COVID-19, enrolled during active disease. CDR3 sequence reads: CASSVTGGPGDTQYF. CDR3 nucleotides: TGTGCCAGCAGCGTCACGGGGGGGCCAGGGGATACGCAGTATTTT.